The rows below give T cell receptor beta chains drawn from one sample of a study of regulatory and conventional T cells in RAG deficiency. The method was immunoSEQ multiplex PCR; TCRdb's version includes in-frame clones alone and lacks a portion of them. The sample shows 7,500 to 10,000 clones, 80% to 95% of them seen only once. The sample was also linked to a second study, of regulatory T cells.

The sequenced sample was CD127- CD25+ CD4+ Tregs sorted from blood. Every receptor here comes from a human donor in good health. Both conserved end residues are trimmed from each CDR3.

v_call cdr3_aa
TRBV18 ASSPGQFGGQY
TRBV5-5 ASSLALAGGSGEQF
TRBV5-1 ASSRQGNQPQH
TRBV30 AWSREGLPNQPQH
TRBV18 ASSPTGVQDGYT
TRBV27 ASSLLGTFRGYT
TRBV7-9 ASSRRGSGGGTDTQY
TRBV4-2 ASSLKRGGLVLGQY
TRBV19 ASSLTSGGKDTQY
TRBV19 ATWDINTEAF
TRBV4-1 ASSQDPGKDEQY
TRBV30 AWSVQGGEQF
TRBV12-5 ASGLAPILGASEKLF
TRBV7-2 ASSLRGSVTEQY
TRBV30 ALGQSKNIQY
TRBV7-2 ASSFRSGANVLT
TRBV5-1 ASSSQGGGTEAF
TRBV5-6 ASSWNRDIRWF
TRBV6-5 ASSRLNSKVAT
TRBV4-1 ASSQSGYGAAGGLSYEQY
TRBV7-9 ASSLARTHIQY
TRBV28 ASRPQGAGVGSPLH
TRBV7-2 ASSPGLAFEQY